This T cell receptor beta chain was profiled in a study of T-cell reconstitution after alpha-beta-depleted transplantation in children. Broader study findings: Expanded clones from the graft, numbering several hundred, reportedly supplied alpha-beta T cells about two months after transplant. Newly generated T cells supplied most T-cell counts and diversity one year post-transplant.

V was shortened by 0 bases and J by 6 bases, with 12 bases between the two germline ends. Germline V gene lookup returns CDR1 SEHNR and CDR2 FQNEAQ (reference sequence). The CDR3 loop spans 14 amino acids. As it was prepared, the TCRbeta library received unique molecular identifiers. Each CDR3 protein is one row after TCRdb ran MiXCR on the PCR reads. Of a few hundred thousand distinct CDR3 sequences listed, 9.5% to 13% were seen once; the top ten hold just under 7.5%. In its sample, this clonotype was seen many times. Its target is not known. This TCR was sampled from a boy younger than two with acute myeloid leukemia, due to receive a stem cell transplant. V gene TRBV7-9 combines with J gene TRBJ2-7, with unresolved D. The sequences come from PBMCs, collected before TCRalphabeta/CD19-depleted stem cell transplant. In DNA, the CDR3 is TGTGCCAGCAGCTTAGCTGGGGAAACGGGCGAGCAGTACTTC. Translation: CASSLAGETGEQYF.